This T cell receptor (beta chain) was identified in a study of cytotoxic CD8 clonotypes in ibrutinib-treated CLL. Across the whole study: Responses comprised about 25 partial and 2 complete; at median approximately 68 months, about 15 remained remitted and around twelve progressed. Across samples, productive templates numbered about 240,000 and productive rearrangements reached 94,082 on average.

Investigators sought sequencing depths of between 1 in 200,000 and 1 in 1 million T cells. Repertoires were generated with immunoSEQ multiplex PCR, while TCRdb's copy carries only in-frame clones and drops some. This table holds some 200,000 clones, 70% found once. Study-wide findings and caveats: Patients with sustained remission and those progressing were sampled at differing times.

This clone came up a few times. Its target is unknown. The TCR was taken from a human donor with chronic lymphocytic leukemia. The starting material was PBMCs, obtained after 12 months of ibrutinib treatment.

The DNA of the CDR3 is TGTGCCAGCAGCGCAGATTCCTACGAGCAGTACTTC. Translated, it gives CASSADSYEQYF. J is TRBJ2-7 and V is TRBV9; D is uncertain. This CDR3 region has 12 residues. The V and J ends lost 3 bases and 1 base respectively, with 5 bases between them. Germline V CDR1 and CDR2: SGDLS, YYNGEE.